Given below is one TCR beta chain in context. No antigen is known for it. The germline gene is not matched at one end of the junction; a read error may be the cause. The data derive from a study of cytomegalovirus exposure and HLA in healthy donors. Study findings and constraints: TCR beta V- and J-gene trimming was later associated with a missense DCLRE1C variant. No immune exposure information besides CMV serostatus was available. DRB1 had the most TCR associations and HLA-C the fewest, a later analysis found, with rates varying by HLA locus.

Primers: 60 Vbeta forward and 13 Jbeta reverse. Here immunoSEQ multiplex PCR was the method, and the copy in TCRdb shows in-frame clones only, minus some. The repertoire consists of about 160,000 clones, with 79% occurring once and the leading ten covering roughly 1.9%. Whereas donors were nominally healthy upon sampling, unrecorded immune exposures were probable. From germline, CDR1 is SEHNR and CDR2 FQNEAQ (reference sequence). This CDR3 has 19 amino acids. This TCR was recovered from a man aged 35 to 55 in good health and CMV-seronegative. The sequenced sample was PBMCs. V gene TRBV7-9 combines with J gene TRBJ2-5, with 13 bases lining up with TRBD2. The CDR3 DNA reads as TGTTCCAGCAGCTTAGCCCTGACTAGCGGGAGGCCTGGTCAAGAGACCCAGTACTTC. Protein product: CSSSLALTSGRPGQETQYF.